This paragraph covers one T cell receptor (beta chain) sequence. Alongside a J-beta primer mix, a sample-barcoded 5' primer served in a second PCR lasting roughly 6 to 11 cycles. Using its own MiXCR run on the 5' RACE reads, TCRdb lists one record per CDR3 protein. The table records over 450,000 distinct CDR3 sequences, about 24% of them present only once. This entry comes from a study of blood T cells in healthy people across ages. Germline assignment: CDR1 MNHNS and CDR2 SASEGT. The CDR3 contains 12 residues. V lost 6 bases and J lost 7, with 10 bases in between. Samples each yielded at least 5.5 micrograms of total RNA. Separately, the same data were catalogued under a study of T cells of mothers and their children. That paper notes: For the second PCR, the M1S primer put in sample barcodes and 2-4 random nucleotides.

The sequence derives from a boy aged 5-17 years in good health. J is TRBJ2-1 and V is TRBV6-1, with a possible D match to TRBD2 (6 bases). The sample was blood. For the CDR3, the DNA is TGTGCCAGCAGCTGGAGCGGGAATGAGCAGTTCTTC. This gives the protein CASSWSGNEQFF.